The rows below give T cell receptor beta chains drawn from one sample of a study of control samples from healthy donors and cancer patients. Repertoires were generated with immunoSEQ multiplex PCR, while TCRdb's copy carries only in-frame clones and drops some. The sample yields over 85,000 clones, 65% to 85% seen once. The sample comprised PBMCs. The receptors shown here come from a man in his 70s with lung cancer. The CDR3 runs from the conserved cysteine through the conserved F or W. Some rows have no size entry. The others give once, few or many, or a class for an expanded clone.

TRBV19	TRBJ1-1	NA	CATKTDRGTEAFF
TRBV23-1	TRBJ2-7	NA	CASSHPPGHKTDYEQYF
TRBV5-1	TRBJ1-2	NA	CASSPGIGINYGYTF
TRBV3-1/TRBV3-2	TRBJ2-1	NA	CASSQDGAGPQFF
TRBV2	TRBJ1-5	NA	CASRNFGGNQPQHF
TRBV7-2	TRBJ2-3	once	CASSLEGGGGPSTDTQYF
TRBV21-1	TRBJ2-1	NA	CASSTRRDRGPHEQFF
TRBV6-5	TRBJ2-4	NA	CASRASGENIQYF
TRBV3-1/TRBV3-2	TRBJ1-4	NA	CASSPRQGREKLFF
TRBV10-2	TRBJ1-2	NA	CASSETGANYGYTF
TRBV10-1	TRBJ1-1	few	CASSESKGRRTEAFF
TRBV9	TRBJ2-2	NA	CASSPSLRSTGELFF
TRBV24-1	TRBJ2-1	NA	CATSVAGNEQFF
TRBV7-9	TRBJ1-4	NA	CASTPVRVEEKLFF
TRBV10-1	TRBJ1-2	NA	CASSAGQAPYGYTF
TRBV15	TRBJ1-5	NA	CATSRGGFNQPQHF
TRBV7-9	TRBJ1-6	NA	CASSFNSPLHF
TRBV4-2	TRBJ1-2	NA	CASSQVGQIVANYGYTF
TRBV5-1	TRBJ1-4	NA	CASSFEPATSTNEKLFF
TRBV11-2	TRBJ1-3	NA	CASSSGSSGNTIYF
TRBV18	TRBJ2-7	NA	CASSPLGQVYSYEQYF
TRBV15	TRBJ2-7	few	CATSRDRGYEQYF
TRBV7-2	TRBJ1-1	NA	CASSALRSTEAFF
TRBV5-1	TRBJ1-6	NA	CASSLEGLSSPLHF
TRBV10-3	TRBJ1-6	NA	CAISESVASYNSPLHF
TRBV6-1	TRBJ2-7	once	CASSEVPGPTEEQYF
TRBV9	TRBJ2-3	NA	CASSSNPGTSGGDTQYF
TRBV20-1	TRBJ1-2	NA	CSASRGRDYGYTF
TRBV5-5	TRBJ2-1	NA	CASSPPWVAGEQFF
TRBV11-3	TRBJ2-5	NA	CASSPGQGVGETQYF
TRBV6-2/TRBV6-3	TRBJ2-1	NA	CASSDSGLSSYNEQFF
TRBV5-1	TRBJ2-7	NA	CASSAGSTGGLDEQYF
TRBV30	TRBJ2-1	once	CAWTPGGVAYNEQFF
TRBV13	TRBJ1-4	NA	CASSLGGAEKLFF
TRBV24-1	TRBJ1-1	once	CATSDSGTGIGEAFF
TRBV19	TRBJ2-2	NA	CASSTERQGIPGELFF
TRBV6-5	TRBJ2-2	large	CASSFDIAPRELFF
TRBV27	TRBJ1-1	NA	CASSLRGDAEAFF
TRBV7-2	TRBJ1-5	NA	CASSLIGGVYNQPQHF
TRBV4-2	TRBJ2-7	NA	CASSQGGTDSNYEQYF
TRBV27	TRBJ2-3	NA	CASSGGTTTDTQYF
TRBV11-3	TRBJ2-1	few	CASSSSGVRGYNEQFF
TRBV5-6	TRBJ1-2	few	CASSFFSRDGYTF
TRBV3-1/TRBV3-2	TRBJ1-4	NA	CASSQGWGLNEKLFF
TRBV7-9	TRBJ2-4	NA	CASRDTSKNIQYF
TRBV3-1/TRBV3-2	TRBJ2-1	once	CASHTSGKQFF
TRBV11-2	TRBJ2-7	NA	CASSLGQTTYEQYF
TRBV9	TRBJ1-6	NA	CASNGGGARGDSPLHF
TRBV19	TRBJ1-1	NA	CASSIIGRSGTEAFF